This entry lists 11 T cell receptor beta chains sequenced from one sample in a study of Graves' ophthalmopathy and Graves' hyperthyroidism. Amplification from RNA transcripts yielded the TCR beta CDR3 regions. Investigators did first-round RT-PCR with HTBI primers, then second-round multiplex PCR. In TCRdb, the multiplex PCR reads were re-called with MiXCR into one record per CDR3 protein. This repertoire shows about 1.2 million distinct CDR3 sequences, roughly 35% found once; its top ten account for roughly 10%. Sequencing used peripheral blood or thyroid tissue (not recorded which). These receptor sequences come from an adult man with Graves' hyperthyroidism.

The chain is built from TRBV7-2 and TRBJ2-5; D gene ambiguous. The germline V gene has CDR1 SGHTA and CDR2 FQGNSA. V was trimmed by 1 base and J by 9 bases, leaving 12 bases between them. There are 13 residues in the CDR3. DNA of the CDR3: TGTGCCAGCAGCTTAGGCGCGGTTCAGCCCCAGTACTTC. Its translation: CASSLGAVQPQYF.

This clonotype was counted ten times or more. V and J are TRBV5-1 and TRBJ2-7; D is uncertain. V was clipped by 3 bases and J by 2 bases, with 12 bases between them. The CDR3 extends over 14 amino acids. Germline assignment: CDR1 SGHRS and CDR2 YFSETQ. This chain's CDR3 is CASSSPAATYEQYF. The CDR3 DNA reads TGCGCCAGCAGCTCACCGGCCGCTACCTACGAGCAGTACTTC.

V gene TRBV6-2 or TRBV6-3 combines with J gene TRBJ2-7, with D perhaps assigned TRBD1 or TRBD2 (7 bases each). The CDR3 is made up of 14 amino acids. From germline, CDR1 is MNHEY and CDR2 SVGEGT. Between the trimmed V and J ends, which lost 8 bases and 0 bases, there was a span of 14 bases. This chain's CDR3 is CASWERDSSYEQYF. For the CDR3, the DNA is TGTGCCAGCTGGGAGCGGGACAGCTCCTACGAGCAGTACTTC.

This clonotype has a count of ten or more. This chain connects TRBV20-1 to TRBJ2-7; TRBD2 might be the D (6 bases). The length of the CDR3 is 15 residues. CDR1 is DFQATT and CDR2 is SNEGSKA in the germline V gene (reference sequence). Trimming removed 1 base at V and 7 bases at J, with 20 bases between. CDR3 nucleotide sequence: TGCAGTGCTAGAGGAGGAGGCGGAGGGCCGAGGGAGCAGTACTTC. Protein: CSARGGGGGPREQYF.

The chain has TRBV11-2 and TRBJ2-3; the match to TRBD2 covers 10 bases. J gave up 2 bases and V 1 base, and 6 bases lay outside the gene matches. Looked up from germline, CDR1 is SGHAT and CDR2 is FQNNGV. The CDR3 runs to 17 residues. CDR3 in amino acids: CASSLAASGSLTDTQYF. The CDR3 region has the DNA TGTGCCAGCAGCTTAGCGGCTAGCGGGAGCCTCACAGATACGCAGTATTTT.

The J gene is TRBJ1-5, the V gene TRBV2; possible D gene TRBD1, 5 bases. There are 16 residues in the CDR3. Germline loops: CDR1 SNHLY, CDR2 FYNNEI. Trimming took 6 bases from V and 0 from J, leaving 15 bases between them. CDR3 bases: TGTGCCAGCAGCCCGGGACCGAACTATAGCAATCAGCCCCAGCATTTT. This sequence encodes CASSPGPNYSNQPQHF. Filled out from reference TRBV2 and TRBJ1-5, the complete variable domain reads EPEVTQTPSHQVTQMGQEVILRCVPISNHLYFYWYRQILGQKVEFLVSFYNNEISEKSEIFDDQFSVERPDGSNFTLKIRSTKLEDSAMYFCASSPGPNYSNQPQHFGDGTRLSIL.

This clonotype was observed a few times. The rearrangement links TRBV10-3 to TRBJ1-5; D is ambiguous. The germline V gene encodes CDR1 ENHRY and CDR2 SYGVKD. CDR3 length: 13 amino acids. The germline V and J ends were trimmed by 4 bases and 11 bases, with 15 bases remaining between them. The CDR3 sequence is CAISVDLLETQHF. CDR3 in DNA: TGTGCCATCAGTGTAGACTTACTAGAGACCCAGCATTTT.

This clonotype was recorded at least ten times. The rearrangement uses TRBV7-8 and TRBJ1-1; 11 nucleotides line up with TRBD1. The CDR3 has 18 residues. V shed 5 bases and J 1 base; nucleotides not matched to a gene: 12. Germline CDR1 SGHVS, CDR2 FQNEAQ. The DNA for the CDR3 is TGTGCCAGCAGCCCTGGACAGGGGGCTTTTGGTACGAACACTGAAGCTTTCTTT. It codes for CASSPGQGAFGTNTEAFF. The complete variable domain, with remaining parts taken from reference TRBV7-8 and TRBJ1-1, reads GAGVSQSPRYKVAKRGQDVALRCDPISGHVSLFWYQQALGQGPEFLTYFQNEAQLDKSGLPSDRFFAERPEGSVSTLKIQRTQQEDSAVYLCASSPGQGAFGTNTEAFFGQGTRLTVV.

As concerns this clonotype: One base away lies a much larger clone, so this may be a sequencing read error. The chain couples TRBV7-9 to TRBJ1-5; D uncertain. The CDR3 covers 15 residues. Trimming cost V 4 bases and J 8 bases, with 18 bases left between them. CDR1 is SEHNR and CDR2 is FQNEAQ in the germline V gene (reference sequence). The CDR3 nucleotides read TGTGCCAGCAGCTCCTACATCCCGGGAACGGAGCCCCAGCATTTT. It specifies CASSSYIPGTEPQHF.

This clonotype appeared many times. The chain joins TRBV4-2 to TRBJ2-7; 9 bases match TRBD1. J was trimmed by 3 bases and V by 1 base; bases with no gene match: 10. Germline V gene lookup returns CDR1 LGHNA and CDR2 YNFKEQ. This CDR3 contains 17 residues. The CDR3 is CASSQGPGQGEGYEQYF. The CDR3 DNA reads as TGTGCCAGCAGCCAAGGCCCGGGACAGGGAGAAGGCTACGAGCAGTACTTC.

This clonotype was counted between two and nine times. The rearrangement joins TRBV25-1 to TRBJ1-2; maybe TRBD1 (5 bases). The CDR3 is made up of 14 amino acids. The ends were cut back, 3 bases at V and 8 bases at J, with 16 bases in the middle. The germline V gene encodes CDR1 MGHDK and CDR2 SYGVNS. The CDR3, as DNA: TGTGCCAGCAGTGATGGGCCAGGAGGGGACGGCTACACCTTC. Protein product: CASSDGPGGDGYTF.